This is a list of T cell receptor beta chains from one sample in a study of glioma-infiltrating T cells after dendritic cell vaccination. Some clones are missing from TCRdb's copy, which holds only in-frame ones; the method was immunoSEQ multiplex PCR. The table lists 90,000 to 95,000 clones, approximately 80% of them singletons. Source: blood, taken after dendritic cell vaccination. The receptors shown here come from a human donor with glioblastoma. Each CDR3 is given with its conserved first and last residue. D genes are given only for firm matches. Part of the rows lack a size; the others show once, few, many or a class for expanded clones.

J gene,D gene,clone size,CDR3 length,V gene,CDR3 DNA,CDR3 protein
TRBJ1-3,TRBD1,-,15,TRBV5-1,TGCGCCAGCAGCCTGACAGGGGATTCTGGAAACACCATATATTTT,CASSLTGDSGNTIYF
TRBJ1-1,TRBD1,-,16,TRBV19,TGTGCCAGTACTGACGGGACAGGGAGAGGTAACACTGAAGCTTTCTTT,CASTDGTGRGNTEAFF
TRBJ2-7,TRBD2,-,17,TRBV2,TGTGCCAGCAGTGCAGTAGCGGGGTTCTTGAGCTCCTACGAGCAGTACTTC,CASSAVAGFLSSYEQYF
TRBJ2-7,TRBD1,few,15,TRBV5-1,TGCGCCAGCAGCACCGAATTAACAGGGGTCAACGAGCAGTACTTC,CASSTELTGVNEQYF
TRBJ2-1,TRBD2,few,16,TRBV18,TGTGCCAGCTCACCAAGGTCAGGACTAGATTACAATGAGCAGTTCTTC,CASSPRSGLDYNEQFF
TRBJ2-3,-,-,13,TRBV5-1,TGCGCCAGCAGCTTCGGGGGCACAGATACGCAGTATTTT,CASSFGGTDTQYF
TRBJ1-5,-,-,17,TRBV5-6,TGTGCCAGCAGCTTGACAGGACATCAGTATAGCAATCAGCCCCAGCATTTT,CASSLTGHQYSNQPQHF
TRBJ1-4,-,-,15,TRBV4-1,TGCGCCAGCAGCCAAGTCCAAACAACTAATGAAAAACTGTTTTTT,CASSQVQTTNEKLFF
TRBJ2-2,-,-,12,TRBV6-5,TGTGCCAGCAGTTCGACAACCGGGGAGCTGTTTTTT,CASSSTTGELFF
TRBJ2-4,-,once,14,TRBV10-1,TGCGCCAGCAGTGAGACCAGGGGATCGAACATTCAGTACTTC,CASSETRGSNIQYF
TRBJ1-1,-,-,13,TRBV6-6,TGTGCCAGCAGCTTTACTCAGAACACTGAAGCTTTCTTT,CASSFTQNTEAFF
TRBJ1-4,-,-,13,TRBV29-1,TGCAGCGTTGAGCGGCAGCTAAATGAAAAACTGTTTTTT,CSVERQLNEKLFF
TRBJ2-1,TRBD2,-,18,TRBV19,TGTGCCAGTAGTATGATGGCGGGACTAGCAGGATTATACAATGAGCAGTTCTTC,CASSMMAGLAGLYNEQFF
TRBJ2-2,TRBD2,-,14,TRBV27,TGTGCCAGCAACTCGGGACTAGCGGGAGGAGAGCTGTTTTTT,CASNSGLAGGELFF
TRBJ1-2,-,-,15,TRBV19,TGTGCCAGTAGTCCCGGAGAGGCGTTAAGTGATGGCTACACCTTC,CASSPGEALSDGYTF
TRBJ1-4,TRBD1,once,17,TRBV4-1,TGCGCCAGCAGCCCGGACAGGGAAGTCAGTAGGGATGAAAAACTGTTTTTT,CASSPDREVSRDEKLFF
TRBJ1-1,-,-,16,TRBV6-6,TGTGCCAGCAGTTACATCCGGGGGGCAGGAAACACTGAAGCTTTCTTT,CASSYIRGAGNTEAFF
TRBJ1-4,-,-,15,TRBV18,TGTGCCAGCTCTCGCGGGGGGACCATAGGTGAAAAACTGTTTTTT,CASSRGGTIGEKLFF
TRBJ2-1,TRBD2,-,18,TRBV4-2,TGTGCCAGCAGCCAAGATGAGATTGTGCGGGGGGGCTACAATGAGCAGTTCTTC,CASSQDEIVRGGYNEQFF
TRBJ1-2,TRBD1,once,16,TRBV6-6,TGTGCCAGCAGTTACTCGGGACAGGGAGACTCCCGGGGCTACACCTTC,CASSYSGQGDSRGYTF
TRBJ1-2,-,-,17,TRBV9,TGTGCCAGCAGCGTAGGAGGGGTCGGCGCCGGGGAGGATGGCTACACCTTC,CASSVGGVGAGEDGYTF
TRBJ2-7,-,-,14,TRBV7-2,TGTGCCAGCAGCTTAGTACAGAATTCCTACGAGCAGTACTTC,CASSLVQNSYEQYF
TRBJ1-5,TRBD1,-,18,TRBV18,TGTGCCAGCTCACCAGCGTTAGGTCGGGACAGGGGAGATCAGCCCCAGCATTTT,CASSPALGRDRGDQPQHF
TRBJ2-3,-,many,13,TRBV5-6,TGTGCCAGCAGTTTCCGAGAGCTGGATACGCAGTATTTT,CASSFRELDTQYF
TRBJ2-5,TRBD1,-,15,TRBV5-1,TGCGCCAGCGAGACCTCCGGGACAGGGGAAGAGACCCAGTACTTC,CASETSGTGEETQYF
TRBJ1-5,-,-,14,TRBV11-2,TGTGCCAGCAGCCAGACAGGTACTAATCAGCCCCAGCATTTT,CASSQTGTNQPQHF
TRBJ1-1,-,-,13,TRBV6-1,TGTGCCAGCACGATGACAGGAAACACTGAAGCTTTCTTT,CASTMTGNTEAFF
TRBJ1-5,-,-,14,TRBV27,TGTGCCAGCAGTTTATATCCAGGGAATCAGCCCCAGCATTTT,CASSLYPGNQPQHF
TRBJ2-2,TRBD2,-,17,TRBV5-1,TGCGCCAGCAGCTTGGCCGGAGCGGGAGGCGGAACCGGGGAGCTGTTTTTT,CASSLAGAGGGTGELFF
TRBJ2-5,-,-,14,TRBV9,TGTGCCAGCAGCGCCCGGGCGGGACAAGAGACCCAGTACTTC,CASSARAGQETQYF
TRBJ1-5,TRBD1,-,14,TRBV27,TGTGCCAGCAGTTTAGGGACAGGGGGTCAGTCCCAGCATTTT,CASSLGTGGQSQHF
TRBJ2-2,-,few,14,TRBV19,TGTGCCAGTAGATTAAAACTGAACACCGGGGAGCTGTTTTTT,CASRLKLNTGELFF
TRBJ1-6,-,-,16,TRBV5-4,TGTGCCAGCAGCTTGGACGGACACACTCAAAATTCACCCCTCCACTTT,CASSLDGHTQNSPLHF
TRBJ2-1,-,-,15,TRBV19,TGTGCCAGTAGCACCCGCTCTATCGGAAGCGTAGAGCAGTTCTTC,CASSTRSIGSVEQFF
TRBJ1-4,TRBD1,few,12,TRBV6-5,TGTGCCAGCGGGGGGACAGCTGAAAAACTGTTTTTT,CASGGTAEKLFF
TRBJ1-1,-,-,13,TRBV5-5,TGTGCCAGCAGCTTGAGCATGAACACTGAAGCTTTCTTT,CASSLSMNTEAFF
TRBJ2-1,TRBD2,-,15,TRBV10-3,TGTGCCATCAGTGACATAGCGGGAGTAGGGAATGAGCAGTTCTTC,CAISDIAGVGNEQFF
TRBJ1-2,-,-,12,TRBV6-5,TGTGCCAGCGTGGGCACTAACTATGGCTACACCTTC,CASVGTNYGYTF
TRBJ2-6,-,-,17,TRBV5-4,TGTGCCAGCAGCTCCCCGCGGTTGGGCTCTGGGGCCAACGTCCTGACTTTC,CASSSPRLGSGANVLTF